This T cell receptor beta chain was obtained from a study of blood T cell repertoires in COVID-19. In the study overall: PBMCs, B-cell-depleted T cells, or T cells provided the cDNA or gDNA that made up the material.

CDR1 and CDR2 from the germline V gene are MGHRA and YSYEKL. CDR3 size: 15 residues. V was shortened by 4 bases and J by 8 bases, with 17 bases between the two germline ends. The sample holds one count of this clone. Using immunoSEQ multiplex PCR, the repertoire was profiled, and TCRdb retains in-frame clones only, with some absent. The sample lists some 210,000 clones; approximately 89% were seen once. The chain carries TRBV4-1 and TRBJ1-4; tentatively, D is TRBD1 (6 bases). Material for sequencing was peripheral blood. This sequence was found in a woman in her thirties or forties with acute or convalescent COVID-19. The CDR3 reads CASSLTGLGYEKLFF. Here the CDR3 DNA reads TGCGCCAGCAGCCTTACAGGGCTGGGATACGAAAAACTGTTTTTT.